One sample yielded the 11 T cell receptor beta chains listed below, sequenced in a study of blood T cell repertoires in COVID-19. The protocol was immunoSEQ multiplex PCR, while the TCRdb copy is restricted to in-frame clones and leaves out a portion. The sample lists about 220,000 clones; roughly 84% were seen once. Sequencing used peripheral blood. The receptor set was obtained from an elderly woman with acute or convalescent COVID-19.

The chain recombines TRBV4-1 with TRBJ2-1; D is perhaps TRBD2 (6 bases). V was shortened by 4 bases and J by 4 bases, with 14 bases between the two germline ends. This CDR3 is 15 amino acids long. The germline V gene encodes CDR1 MGHRA and CDR2 YSYEKL. The CDR3 region has the DNA TGCGCCAGCAGCCGGGAGGTCTACGCATACAATGAGCAGTTCTTC. Amino acids: CASSREVYAYNEQFF.

The J gene is TRBJ2-5, the V gene TRBV3-1 (or the pseudogene TRBV3-2), with 8 bases identical to TRBD2. The CDR3 has 13 amino acids. J lost 7 bases, V lost 4 bases, and 5 bases had no gene match. Germline V gene lookup returns CDR1 LGHDT and CDR2 YNNKEL (reference sequence). CDR3 sequence: CASSLAGKGTQYF. CDR3 DNA: TGTGCCAGCAGCCTAGCGGGAAAAGGGACCCAGTACTTC.

This clone was found a few times. The V gene is TRBV5-1, the J gene TRBJ1-1, with TRBD1 as a possible D gene (5 bases). This CDR3 comprises 14 residues. Germline loops: CDR1 SGHRS, CDR2 YFSETQ. V was clipped by 2 bases and J by 0 bases, with 8 bases between them. The DNA of the CDR3 is TGCGCCAGCAGCTTATGGGGCCTGAACACTGAAGCTTTCTTT. It specifies CASSLWGLNTEAFF. Looking up the rest from reference TRBV5-1 and TRBJ1-1 gives the full variable domain: KAGVTQTPRYLIKTRGQQVTLSCSPISGHRSVSWYQQTPGQGLQFLFEYFSETQRNKGNFPGRFSGRQFSNSRSEMNVSTLELGDSALYLCASSLWGLNTEAFFGQGTRLTVV.

The chain carries TRBV2 and TRBJ2-5; 11 positions match TRBD2. The CDR3 consists of 13 residues. The V segment lost 6 bases and the J segment 4 bases; nucleotides outside the gene matches: 1. Germline CDR1 SNHLY, CDR2 FYNNEI. In DNA, the CDR3 is TGTGCCAGCAGCGGACTAGCGGGAGAGACCCAGTACTTC. This encodes CASSGLAGETQYF. Based on the CDR3 plus reference TRBV2 and TRBJ2-5, the full variable domain is EPEVTQTPSHQVTQMGQEVILRCVPISNHLYFYWYRQILGQKVEFLVSFYNNEISEKSEIFDDQFSVERPDGSNFTLKIRSTKLEDSAMYFCASSGLAGETQYFGPGTRLLVL.

The gene calls are TRBV6-6 and TRBJ1-1, with D possibly being TRBD1 (5 bases). The ends were cut back, 4 bases at V and 4 bases at J, with 13 bases in the middle. Germline V CDR1 and CDR2: MNHNY, SVGAGI (reference sequence). The CDR3 length is 14 residues. DNA for the CDR3: TGTGCCAGCAGTTTCCATCTCAGGGTCACTGAAGCTTTCTTT. Translated, it gives CASSFHLRVTEAFF.

The chain links TRBV2 to TRBJ1-2, with TRBD1 matching over 8 bases. The CDR3 extends over 17 amino acids. CDR1 is SNHLY, CDR2 FYNNEI, per germline. V shed 4 bases, J shed 2 bases, and the junction held 12 bases outside the gene matches. CDR3 coding DNA: TGTGCCAGCAGTGGGGGTCTAGGCGGACAGGGAAACTATGGCTACACCTTC. As protein: CASSGGLGGQGNYGYTF.

The chain employs TRBV12-3 or TRBV12-4 and TRBJ1-2; D call uncertain. Trimming removed 7 bases at V and 3 bases at J, with 12 bases between. The CDR3 totals 13 residues. CDR3 DNA sequence: TGTGCCAGCACCACCGCGCCCTACTATGGCTACACCTTC. Protein: CASTTAPYYGYTF.

This clone was observed a few times. The V call is TRBV2, the J call TRBJ1-6, with unresolved D. Germline CDR1 is SNHLY and CDR2 is FYNNEI. This CDR3 has 12 amino acids. V lost 7 bases to trimming and J lost 7 bases, with 8 bases between them. CDR3 sequence: CASKTGNSPLHF. The CDR3 DNA reads as TGTGCCAGCAAGACTGGAAATTCACCCCTCCACTTT.

The rearrangement links TRBV9 to TRBJ2-7; TRBD2 aligns across 11 bases. The germline V gene encodes CDR1 SGDLS and CDR2 YYNGEE. After removal of 3 bases from V and 3 bases from J, the junction contained 2 bases not matched to a gene. The CDR3 length is 14 residues. CDR3 coding DNA: TGTGCCAGCAGCGCTAGCGGGGGGAACTACGAGCAGTACTTC. As protein: CASSASGGNYEQYF. Full variable domain (missing parts from reference TRBV9 and TRBJ2-7): DSGVTQTPKHLITATGQRVTLRCSPRSGDLSVYWYQQSLDQGLQFLIQYYNGEERAKGNILERFSAQQFPDLHSELNLSSLELGDSALYFCASSASGGNYEQYFGPGTRLTVT.

This chain uses TRBV5-6 with TRBJ2-2; 10 bases are a match to TRBD1. The CDR3 is 16 residues long. Germline CDR1 reads SGHDT; CDR2 reads YYEEEE. V lost 4 bases to trimming and J lost 6 bases; unmatched junction nucleotides: 9. This chain's CDR3 is CASSLRDRGPSGELFF. In DNA form, the CDR3 reads TGTGCCAGCAGCCTCCGGGACAGGGGTCCTTCCGGGGAGCTGTTTTTT.

The chain has TRBV4-3 and TRBJ1-2; D uncertain. V lost 1 base and J 7 bases, leaving 13 bases between the germline ends. The germline V gene has CDR1 LGHNA and CDR2 YSLEER. CDR3 length: 14 residues. As DNA, the CDR3 is TGCGCCAGCAGCCAAGCCCCGGGATTGTTTGGCTACACCTTC. This encodes CASSQAPGLFGYTF.